The 20 T cell receptor beta chains below come from one sample, sequenced in a study of cytomegalovirus exposure and HLA in healthy donors. The PCR contained 60 Vbeta and 13 Jbeta primers. Sequenced by immunoSEQ multiplex PCR; TCRdb stores in-frame clones only, minus some. The repertoire holds over 120,000 clones, about 80% seen once, with 1.4% to 1.5% in the top ten. Sequencing input: PBMCs. These receptors were obtained from a man aged 25 to 40 in good health and CMV-seropositive.

This chain links TRBV11-3 with TRBJ2-7; TRBD2 matches 7 bases. Germline CDR1 and CDR2: SGHNT and YENEEA. This CDR3 comprises 14 residues. V lost 5 bases and J lost 0; bases outside the gene matches: 4. In DNA, the CDR3 is TGTGCCAGCAGCCGAGGGACTACCTCCTACGAGCAGTACTTC. Its translation: CASSRGTTSYEQYF. The full variable domain, rest sourced from reference TRBV11-3 and TRBJ2-7, is EAGVVQSPRYKIIEKKQPVAFWCNPISGHNTLYWYLQNLGQGPELLIRYENEEAVDDSQLPKDRFSAERLKGVDSTLKIQPAELGDSAVYLCASSRGTTSYEQYFGPGTRLTVT.

The chain uses TRBV2 and TRBJ2-7, with D tentatively TRBD1 (5 bases). Germline CDR1 is SNHLY and CDR2 is FYNNEI. V was pared by 2 bases and J by 7 bases, with 15 bases between. This CDR3 is 14 amino acids long. The CDR3 DNA sequence: TGTGCCAGCAGTGAACAGGGTCCCCTAAATGAGCAGTACTTC. Translating it yields CASSEQGPLNEQYF.

The chain links TRBV5-6 to TRBJ2-5; 7 bases are shared with TRBD1. Germline CDR1 and CDR2: SGHDT and YYEEEE. Trimming took 1 base from V and 6 from J; bases not matched to a gene: 6. The CDR3 runs 14 residues. The CDR3 spells CASSLTGERKTQYF. The CDR3 nucleotides read TGTGCCAGCAGCTTGACAGGGGAGCGAAAGACCCAGTACTTC. Combining the CDR3 with reference TRBV5-6 and TRBJ2-5 gives the whole variable domain DAGVTQSPTHLIKTRGQQVTLRCSPKSGHDTVSWYQQALGQGPQFIFQYYEEEERQRGNFPDRFSGHQFPNYSSELNVNALLLGDSALYLCASSLTGERKTQYFGPGTRLLVL.

This chain links TRBV6-1 with TRBJ1-5; 9 bases fit TRBD1. This CDR3 is built from 17 residues. Germline-derived CDR1 and CDR2 are MNHNS and SASEGT. J was trimmed by 0 bases and V by 4 bases; bases with no gene match: 7. The CDR3 nucleotides read TGTGCCAGCAGTGGGACAGGGGCAATCTATAGCAATCAGCCCCAGCATTTT. Its protein is CASSGTGAIYSNQPQHF.

This chain connects TRBV29-1 to TRBJ2-2; weak D call: TRBD1 (6 bases). In germline, CDR1 is SQVTM, CDR2 ANQGSEA. The CDR3 sequence is 15 residues long. V gave up 2 bases and J gave up 3 bases, with 13 bases separating them. CDR3 in amino acids: CSVELQGSYTGELFF. The CDR3 DNA reads as TGCAGCGTTGAACTGCAGGGGTCTTACACCGGGGAGCTGTTTTTT.

The V gene is TRBV9, the J gene TRBJ2-2, with TRBD2 matching over 7 bases. Germline values: CDR1 SGDLS, CDR2 YYNGEE. V dropped 4 bases and J dropped 4; count of bases not matched to a gene: 7. The CDR3 loop spans 15 amino acids. In DNA form, the CDR3 reads TGTGCCAGCAGCTTGGGAGGGCCGGGCACCGGGGAGCTGTTTTTT. The encoded protein is CASSLGGPGTGELFF.

This clone was counted between two and nine times. V is TRBV28 and J is TRBJ1-1; weak D call: TRBD1 (5 bases). In germline, CDR1 is MDHEN, CDR2 SYDVKM. The CDR3 is made up of 13 amino acids. With 5 bases removed from V and 5 bases from J, the gap between germline ends came to 12 bases. The CDR3 is CASSAGHFTEAFF. Written as DNA, the CDR3 is TGTGCCAGCAGTGCCGGACACTTTACTGAAGCTTTCTTT.

The chain uses TRBV5-4 and TRBJ2-5, with 13 bases that match TRBD2. The end of the DNA is better explained by TRBJ2-7, so the J call may be wrong. Germline V gives CDR1 SGHNT, CDR2 YYREEE (reference sequence). The CDR3 length is 17 residues. The CDR3, as DNA: TGTGCCAGCAGCCTGGACAGGGGGACTAGCGGGATTGACGAGCAGTACTTC. It yields the protein CASSLDRGTSGIDEQYF.

V gene TRBV28 combines with J gene TRBJ2-3; D unresolved. The germline V gene has CDR1 MDHEN and CDR2 SYDVKM. CDR3 length equals 14 residues. V lost 3 bases and J lost 0, with 7 bases in between. The CDR3 loop reads CASSFFRSTDTQYF. The DNA for the CDR3 is TGTGCCAGCAGTTTCTTCCGGAGCACAGATACGCAGTATTTT. Based on the CDR3 plus reference TRBV28 and TRBJ2-3, the full variable domain is DVKVTQSSRYLVKRTGEKVFLECVQDMDHENMFWYRQDPGLGLRLIYFSYDVKMKEKGDIPEGYSVSREKKERFSLILESASTNQTSMYLCASSFFRSTDTQYFGPGTRLTVL.

This chain uses TRBV29-1 with TRBJ1-3, with D unresolved. The germline V gene encodes CDR1 SQVTM and CDR2 ANQGSEA. Trimming took 4 bases from V and 0 from J, leaving 10 bases between them. The CDR3 has 14 residues. The CDR3 here is CSVVVGSSGNTIYF. CDR3 coding DNA: TGCAGCGTTGTCGTGGGCTCCTCTGGAAACACCATATATTTT.

This clone was observed a handful of times. The genes are TRBV5-6 and TRBJ1-5; 8 nucleotides agree with TRBD1. The CDR3 has 16 residues. CDR1 is SGHDT and CDR2 is YYEEEE in the germline V gene. V shed 2 bases and J 3 bases; nucleotides not matched to a gene: 7. CDR3 bases: TGTGCCAGCAGCTTAACCGGGACAGGCGTCAATCAGCCCCAGCATTTT. This codes for CASSLTGTGVNQPQHF.

The rearrangement uses TRBV28 and TRBJ1-2; 8 bases line up with TRBD1. The germline gives CDR1 MDHEN, CDR2 SYDVKM. The J segment lost 8 bases and the V segment lost 4 bases, leaving 3 bases of the junction unmatched. The CDR3 consists of 12 residues. Here the CDR3 reads CASSSRGPGYTF. Here the CDR3 DNA reads TGTGCCAGCAGTTCCAGGGGGCCCGGCTACACCTTC.

The V and J genes are TRBV18 and TRBJ2-1; TRBD2 aligns across 11 bases. Unmatched junction bases numbered 2, after V lost 5 bases and J lost 8 bases. This CDR3 comprises 13 residues. Germline V gene sequence: CDR1 KGHSH, CDR2 LQKENI. DNA for the CDR3: TGTGCCAGCTCATGGGGACTAGCGGATGAGCAGTTCTTC. It codes for CASSWGLADEQFF.

The chain employs TRBV29-1 and TRBJ2-5; tentatively, D is TRBD2 (6 bases). Germline CDR1 reads SQVTM; CDR2 reads ANQGSEA. This CDR3 is 13 amino acids long. Between the trimmed V and J ends, which lost 5 bases and 9 bases, there was a span of 19 bases. The CDR3 sequence is CSVIQGSRRAQYF. In nucleotides, the CDR3 is TGCAGCGTTATCCAAGGGAGCCGGAGGGCCCAGTACTTC.

This clone was detected a few times. V usage is TRBV2 and J usage is TRBJ1-5, with D perhaps TRBD1 (5 bases). Between the trimmed V and J ends, which lost 4 bases and 3 bases, there was a span of 7 bases. From germline, CDR1 is SNHLY and CDR2 FYNNEI. The CDR3 has 13 amino acids. CDR3 in amino acids: CASSGQFNQPQHF. Here the CDR3 DNA reads TGTGCCAGCAGTGGACAGTTCAATCAGCCCCAGCATTTT.

The V and J genes are TRBV6-5 and TRBJ2-7, with 9 bases aligning to TRBD1. The junction had 9 bases not matched to a gene; V was cut back by 6 bases and J by 3 bases. The CDR3 spans 15 residues. Germline loops: CDR1 MNHEY, CDR2 SVGAGI. The CDR3 DNA sequence: TGTGCCAGCAGCCGTCCGGGACAGGGTCTCTACGAGCAGTACTTC. Protein: CASSRPGQGLYEQYF.

This chain uses TRBV7-9 with TRBJ1-1; TRBD1 matches 7 bases. V was pared by 8 bases and J by 4 bases, with 10 bases of the junction left unmatched. The CDR3 has 14 residues. From germline, CDR1 is SEHNR and CDR2 FQNEAQ (reference sequence). The CDR3 here is CASEEGARSTEAFF. CDR3 nucleotide sequence: TGTGCCAGCGAGGAGGGGGCGAGGAGCACTGAAGCTTTCTTT.

This sequence joins TRBV5-4 and TRBJ1-2; TRBD1 might be the D (5 bases). The germline gives CDR1 SGHNT, CDR2 YYREEE (reference sequence). V was cut by 5 bases and J by 8 bases, with 19 bases left in between. This CDR3 comprises 14 residues. CDR3 residues: CASREGGGVTGYTF. The CDR3 nucleotides are TGTGCCAGCAGGGAGGGAGGAGGGGTAACGGGCTACACCTTC.

This rearrangement joins TRBV7-9 to TRBJ1-1; TRBD1 might be the D (5 bases). This CDR3 spans 12 amino acids. Deletions cut 6 bases from V and 8 bases from J, with 13 bases between. Germline V lookup: CDR1 SEHNR, CDR2 FQNEAQ (reference sequence). The CDR3 protein is CASRWGDFEAFF. For the CDR3, the DNA is TGTGCCAGCAGGTGGGGGGACTTCGAAGCTTTCTTT.

This chain connects TRBV5-1 to TRBJ1-1; the match to TRBD1 covers 8 bases. Trimming cost V 4 bases and J 4 bases; bases outside gene matches: 9. This CDR3 is built from 15 residues. CDR1 SGHRS and CDR2 YFSETQ come from the germline V gene. DNA of the CDR3: TGCGCCAGCAGCCAGGGGGCCGGACGGTCCACTGAAGCTTTCTTT. Amino acid sequence: CASSQGAGRSTEAFF. Supplemented by reference TRBV5-1 and TRBJ1-1, the full variable domain reads KAGVTQTPRYLIKTRGQQVTLSCSPISGHRSVSWYQQTPGQGLQFLFEYFSETQRNKGNFPGRFSGRQFSNSRSEMNVSTLELGDSALYLCASSQGAGRSTEAFFGQGTRLTVV.